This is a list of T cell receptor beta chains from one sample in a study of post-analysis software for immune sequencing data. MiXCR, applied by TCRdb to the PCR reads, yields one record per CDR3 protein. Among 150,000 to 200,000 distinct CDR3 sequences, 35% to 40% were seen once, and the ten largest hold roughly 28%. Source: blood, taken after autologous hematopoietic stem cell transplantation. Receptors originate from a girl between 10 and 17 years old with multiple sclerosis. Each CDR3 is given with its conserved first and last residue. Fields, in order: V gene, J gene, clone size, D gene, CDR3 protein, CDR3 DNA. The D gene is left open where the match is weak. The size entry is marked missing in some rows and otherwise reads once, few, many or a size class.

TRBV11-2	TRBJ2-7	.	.	CASSLNWEGAGEQYF	TGTGCCAGCAGCTTAAATTGGGAAGGAGCCGGCGAGCAGTACTTC
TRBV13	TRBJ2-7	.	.	CASTLRAVPYEQYF	TGTGCCAGCACGCTACGGGCAGTCCCCTACGAGCAGTACTTC
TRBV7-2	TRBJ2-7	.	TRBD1	CASSEDRGGTYEQYF	TGTGCCAGCAGCGAAGACAGGGGGGGTACCTACGAGCAGTACTTC
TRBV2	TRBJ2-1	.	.	CASSAGINEQFF	TGTGCCAGCAGCGCCGGGATCAATGAGCAGTTCTTC
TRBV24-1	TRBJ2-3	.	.	CATSDLMGSTQYF	TGTGCCACCAGTGATTTGATGGGGAGCACGCAGTATTTT
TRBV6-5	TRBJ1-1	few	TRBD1	CASSYRGLNTEAFF	TGTGCCAGCAGTTACAGGGGGCTGAACACTGAAGCTTTCTTT
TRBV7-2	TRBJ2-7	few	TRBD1	CAIETTGGFSYEQYF	TGTGCCATCGAGACAACAGGGGGTTTCTCCTACGAGCAGTACTTC
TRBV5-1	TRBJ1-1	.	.	CAGSLENANMNTEAFF	TGCGCCGGCAGCTTGGAGAACGCTAATATGAACACTGAAGCTTTCTTT
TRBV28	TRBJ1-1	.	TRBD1	CASSAGGLDLEAFF	TGTGCCAGCAGTGCAGGGGGCCTCGACCTCGAAGCTTTCTTT
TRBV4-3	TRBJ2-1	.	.	CASSQLYYEQFF	TGCGCCAGCAGCCAACTATACTACGAGCAGTTCTTC
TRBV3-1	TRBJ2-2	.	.	CASSQGLTRSTGELFF	TGTGCCAGCAGCCAAGGGTTAACTAGGAGCACCGGGGAGCTGTTTTTT
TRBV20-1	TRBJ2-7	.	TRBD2	CSATNSGRVLYEQYF	TGCAGTGCTACCAACAGCGGGAGGGTTCTTTACGAGCAGTACTTC
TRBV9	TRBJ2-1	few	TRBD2	CASSFPSLAGVNEQFF	TGTGCCAGCAGCTTCCCCTCCCTAGCGGGAGTTAATGAGCAGTTCTTC
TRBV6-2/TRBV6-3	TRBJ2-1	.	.	CASSYSLGLRALEQFF	TGTGCCAGCAGTTACTCGCTCGGGCTCCGGGCACTTGAGCAGTTCTTC
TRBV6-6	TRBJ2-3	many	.	CASNSRQGLSADTQYF	TGTGCCAGCAACTCCCGGCAGGGTCTGAGCGCAGATACGCAGTATTTT
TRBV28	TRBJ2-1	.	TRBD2	CASLGTSGRDEQFF	TGTGCCAGCTTAGGGACTAGCGGGAGGGATGAGCAGTTCTTC
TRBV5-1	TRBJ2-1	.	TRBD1	CASSLADYRDRGNEQFF	TGCGCCAGCAGCTTGGCCGACTACCGGGACAGGGGTAATGAGCAGTTCTTC
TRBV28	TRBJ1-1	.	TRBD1	CASSFPGTGKGDMNTEAFF	TGTGCCAGCAGTTTTCCCGGGACAGGGAAGGGGGACATGAACACTGAAGCTTTCTTT
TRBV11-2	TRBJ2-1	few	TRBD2	CASSLTSGMWAREQFF	TGTGCCAGCAGCTTAACTAGCGGGATGTGGGCTCGTGAGCAGTTCTTC
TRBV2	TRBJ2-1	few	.	CASIPPSYDEQFF	TGTGCCAGCATTCCCCCTTCCTACGATGAGCAGTTCTTC
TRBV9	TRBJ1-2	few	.	CASSTRTEPGGGYTF	TGTGCCAGCAGCACCCGGACGGAGCCGGGGGGAGGCTACACCTTC
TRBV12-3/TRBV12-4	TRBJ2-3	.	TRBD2	CASRFGRGRVSDTQYF	TGTGCCAGCAGGTTCGGACGGGGGAGGGTTTCAGATACGCAGTATTTT
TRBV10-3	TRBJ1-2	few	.	CAIRDPWRDYGYTF	TGTGCCATCAGGGACCCCTGGAGAGACTATGGCTACACCTTC
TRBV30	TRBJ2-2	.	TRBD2	CACGLAGALITGELFF	TGTGCCTGCGGACTAGCGGGAGCTCTTATCACCGGGGAGCTGTTTTTT
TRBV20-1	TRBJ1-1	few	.	CSAREKGRNTEAFF	TGCAGTGCTAGAGAAAAGGGGAGAAACACTGAAGCTTTCTTT
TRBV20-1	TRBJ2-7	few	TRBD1	CSARDPGTGGYEQYF	TGCAGTGCTAGAGACCCCGGGACAGGGGGCTACGAGCAGTACTTC
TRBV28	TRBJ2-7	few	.	CASSLVVSGPGTYEQYF	TGTGCCAGCAGTCTAGTGGTATCGGGTCCTGGGACCTACGAGCAGTACTTC
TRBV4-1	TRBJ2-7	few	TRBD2	CASSQGTSGSSEQYF	TGCGCCAGCAGCCAAGGGACTAGCGGGAGCAGCGAGCAGTACTTC
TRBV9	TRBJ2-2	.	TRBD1	CASSTRTGNTGELFF	TGTGCCAGCAGCACCCGGACAGGGAACACCGGGGAGCTGTTTTTT
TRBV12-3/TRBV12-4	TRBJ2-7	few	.	CASSDHPGRLINSYEQYF	TGTGCCAGCAGTGACCACCCGGGGCGCTTAATAAACTCCTACGAGCAGTACTTC
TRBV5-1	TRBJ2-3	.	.	CASSLGPTNTDTQYF	TGCGCCAGCAGCTTGGGCCCCACAAACACAGATACGCAGTATTTT
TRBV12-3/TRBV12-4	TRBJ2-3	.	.	CASSLAGVWDTQYF	TGTGCCAGCAGTTTAGCGGGAGTTTGGGATACGCAGTATTTT
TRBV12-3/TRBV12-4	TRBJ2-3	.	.	CASRLRGDTRSDTQYF	TGTGCCAGCAGGCTAAGGGGCGACACACGATCAGATACGCAGTATTTT
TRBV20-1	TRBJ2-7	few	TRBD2	CSAKPPLAGDPEQYF	TGCAGTGCCAAACCCCCTTTGGCGGGAGATCCCGAGCAGTACTTC
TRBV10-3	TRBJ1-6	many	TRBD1	CAISEGTGDSPLHF	TGTGCCATCAGTGAAGGGACAGGGGATTCACCCCTCCACTTT
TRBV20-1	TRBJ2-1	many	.	CSASRGSLYNEQFF	TGCAGTGCTAGTAGAGGCAGTCTCTACAATGAGCAGTTCTTC
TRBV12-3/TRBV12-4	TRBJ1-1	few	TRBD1	CASSLGGQGNTEAFF	TGTGCCAGCAGTTTGGGGGGACAGGGTAACACTGAAGCTTTCTTT
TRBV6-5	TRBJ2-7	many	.	CASTESILSYEQYF	TGTGCCAGCACGGAATCTATTCTCTCCTACGAGCAGTACTTC
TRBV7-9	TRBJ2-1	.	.	CASSGIRGSSYNEQFF	TGTGCCAGCAGTGGTATCAGGGGAAGCTCCTACAATGAGCAGTTCTTC
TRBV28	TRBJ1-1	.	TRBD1	CTGGGTVNGYTEAFF	TGTACCGGTGGAGGGACAGTTAACGGGTACACTGAAGCTTTCTTT
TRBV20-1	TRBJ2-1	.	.	CSARESGSNYNEQFF	TGCAGTGCTAGAGAATCAGGGTCTAACTACAATGAGCAGTTCTTC
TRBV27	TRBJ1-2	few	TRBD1	CASSPLPDRVDNGYTF	TGTGCCAGCAGTCCTCTTCCGGACAGGGTAGATAATGGCTACACCTTC
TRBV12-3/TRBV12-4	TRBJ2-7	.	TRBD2	CASSFGTSGAYEQYF	TGTGCCAGCAGTTTTGGGACTAGCGGAGCCTACGAGCAGTACTTC
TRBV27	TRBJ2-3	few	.	CASSLRAVSTDTQYF	TGTGCCAGCAGTTTACGAGCGGTTAGCACAGATACGCAGTATTTT
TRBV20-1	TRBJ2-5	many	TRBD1	CSARETGVETQYF	TGCAGTGCTAGAGAGACAGGGGTTGAGACCCAGTACTTC
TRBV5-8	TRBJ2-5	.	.	CASSLGPGRGVQETQYF	TGTGCCAGCAGCCTGGGGCCCGGCAGGGGAGTCCAAGAGACCCAGTACTTC
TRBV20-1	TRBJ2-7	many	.	CSARADPFYEQYF	TGCAGTGCTAGAGCGGACCCCTTCTACGAGCAGTACTTC
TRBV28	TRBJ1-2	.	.	CASEYDYGYTF	TGTGCCAGCGAATACGACTATGGCTACACCTTC
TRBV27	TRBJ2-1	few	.	CASSPHSGLGDNEQFF	TGTGCCAGCAGTCCACATTCTGGTCTTGGTGACAATGAGCAGTTCTTC